This TCR beta chain was recorded in a study (dated by TCRdb to the early 2010s). CDR3 length: 17 amino acids, cysteine to phenylalanine. Only the CDR3 DNA is retained, 51 bases long and in frame from the first base. In the germline V gene, CDR1 corresponds to LGHNA and CDR2 to YNFKEQ. Ends trimmed: V by 2 bases, J by 4 bases; bases unmatched to a gene: 6. Instrument used: Illumina Genome Analyzer IIx. In TCRdb, the public reads were trimmed at Q25 with fastp and aligned with MiXCR, with productive beta chains retained. Rows with one shared CDR3 protein collapse into an entry with the most common genes and DNA. Present in this sample are roughly 7,100 distinct CDR3 sequences, under 35% of which were seen just once. Roughly 22% of the sample is in the top ten clones. By how much of the sample it makes up, this clonotype is medium-sized (0.01 to 0.1%). Its antigen has not been determined. No base quality values were provided; no much bigger clone lies one nucleotide off.

Sequenced: blood. The sequence was obtained from a human donor. The rearrangement joined TRBV4-2 to TRBJ2-1; 12 central bases correspond to TRBD2. The DNA sequence reads TGTGCCAGCAGCCAAAATTCCGGGACTAGCGGGTACAATGAGCAGTTCTTC. The encoded protein is CASSQNSGTSGYNEQFF.